This TCR beta chain was found in a study of regulatory T cells in long-lasting Graves disease. Study overall: Patients with persistent Graves' disease had over 5 years of antithyroid drugs and persistent TSH receptor antibodies. Study results and limitations: Limited samples may have lowered accuracy.

Time point of the sample: persistent/refractory GD, antithyroid drugs over 5 years with positive TRAb. RNA extracted from PBMCs served as the sequencing template. Arm-PCR of CDR3 regions with iRepertoire HTBI primers generated TCR beta libraries. TCRdb reprocessed the multiplex PCR reads with MiXCR, giving one entry per CDR3 protein. The data contain about 290,000 distinct CDR3 sequences, 22% of them singletons. This clonotype was seen only a few times. The antigen is undetermined. The germline gives CDR1 LNHDA, CDR2 SQIVND (reference sequence). The CDR3 totals 18 residues. The ends lost 7 bases at V and 1 base at J; junction bases unmatched: 12.

The sample consisted of peripheral blood mononuclear cells (PBMCs), taken when the disease was refractory, from a patient treated with antithyroid drugs. The chain uses TRBV19 and TRBJ2-2, with 10 bases lining up with TRBD2. The TCR originated in a female donor with Graves disease. The DNA for the CDR3 is TGTGCCAGTAATGATCGAGCGGGAGGGCGAAGGAACACCGGGGAGCTGTTTTTT. It encodes CASNDRAGGRRNTGELFF. Supplemented by reference TRBV19 and TRBJ2-2, the full variable domain reads DGGITQSPKYLFRKEGQNVTLSCEQNLNHDAMYWYRQDPGQGLRLIYYSQIVNDFQKGDIAEGYSVSREKKESFPLTVTSAQKNPTAFYLCASNDRAGGRRNTGELFFGEGSRLTVL.